This T cell receptor beta chain comes out of a study of blood T cell repertoires in COVID-19. Across the whole study: Samples of COVID-19 (acute and convalescent) were obtained from the United States, Italy and Spain.

TCRdb's copy holds only in-frame clones and misses some; the assay was immunoSEQ multiplex PCR. The data contain more than 75,000 clones, 75% to 85% of them singletons. The CDR3 has 14 residues. The trim removed 3 bases at V and 5 bases at J, leaving 7 bases unmatched. Germline assignment: CDR1 DFQATT and CDR2 SNEGSKA (reference sequence). V and J are TRBV20-1 and TRBJ2-5; the match to TRBD2 covers 9 bases. The TCR originated in a man aged 55 to 69 with acute or convalescent COVID-19. The sequencing input was peripheral blood. In DNA form, the CDR3 reads TGCAGTGCTAGTGACCTAGCGGGGTGGGAGACCCAGTACTTC. Encoded protein: CSASDLAGWETQYF.